These T cell receptor beta chains were read from a single sample in a study of T cells in tumors after PD-1 blockade. Profiled with immunoSEQ multiplex PCR; TCRdb holds only in-frame clones, not every one. The sample contains 45,000 to 60,000 clones, around four fifths of which appear only once. The sequences come from PBMCs, collected before anti-PD-1 therapy. Receptors were obtained from a human donor with advanced basal cell or squamous cell carcinoma (not recorded which). CDR3s include the opening cysteine and the closing phenylalanine or tryptophan. D genes are given only for firm matches. Only some rows state a clone size, as once, few, many or a class for expanded clones.

CDR3aa: CASSQRTATTDTQYF
CDR3nt: TGCGCCAGCAGCCAAAGGACGGCCACCACAGATACGCAGTATTTT
len: 15
d_gene: .
v_gene: TRBV4-1
j_gene: TRBJ2-3
abundance: few

CDR3aa: CATSTVSRENEQFF
CDR3nt: TGTGCCACCAGCACCGTGAGTAGAGAGAATGAGCAGTTCTTC
len: 14
d_gene: .
v_gene: TRBV15
j_gene: TRBJ2-1
abundance: .

CDR3aa: CSVAGQGQETQYF
CDR3nt: TGCAGCGTTGCGGGTCAGGGCCAAGAGACCCAGTACTTC
len: 13
d_gene: .
v_gene: TRBV29-1
j_gene: TRBJ2-5
abundance: few

CDR3aa: CASSPRGTDTQYF
CDR3nt: TGTGCCAGCAGCCCGAGGGGGACAGATACGCAGTATTTT
len: 13
d_gene: .
v_gene: TRBV9
j_gene: TRBJ2-3
abundance: .

CDR3aa: CASSRRGGNEKLFF
CDR3nt: TGTGCCAGTAGCCGACGGGGAGGAAATGAAAAACTGTTTTTT
len: 14
d_gene: .
v_gene: TRBV19
j_gene: TRBJ1-4
abundance: .

CDR3aa: CASSSDVLKTEAFF
CDR3nt: TGTGCCAGCAGCTCGGACGTGTTGAAGACTGAAGCTTTCTTT
len: 14
d_gene: .
v_gene: TRBV7-9
j_gene: TRBJ1-1
abundance: .

CDR3aa: CASSGGNYEQYF
CDR3nt: TGTGCCAGCAGTGGTGGGAATTACGAGCAGTACTTC
len: 12
d_gene: .
v_gene: TRBV7-9
j_gene: TRBJ2-7
abundance: few

CDR3aa: CASSYLNSPLHF
CDR3nt: TGTGCCAGCAGTTACCTTAATTCACCCCTCCACTTT
len: 12
d_gene: .
v_gene: TRBV6-6
j_gene: TRBJ1-6
abundance: .

CDR3aa: CASSLARTGGNEQFF
CDR3nt: TGTGCCAGCAGCTTGGCCAGGACAGGGGGCAATGAGCAGTTCTTC
len: 15
d_gene: TRBD1
v_gene: TRBV5-8
j_gene: TRBJ2-1
abundance: .

CDR3aa: CAISESGTSLETQYF
CDR3nt: TGTGCCATCAGTGAGTCGGGAACTAGCTTGGAGACCCAGTACTTC
len: 15
d_gene: .
v_gene: TRBV10-3
j_gene: TRBJ2-5
abundance: .

CDR3aa: CASSPYDNEQFF
CDR3nt: TGTGCCAGCAGTCCTTATGACAATGAGCAGTTCTTC
len: 12
d_gene: .
v_gene: TRBV12-3/TRBV12-4
j_gene: TRBJ2-1
abundance: .

CDR3aa: CASSYGGIAEAFF
CDR3nt: TGTGCCAGCAGTTACGGGGGGATCGCTGAAGCTTTCTTT
len: 13
d_gene: .
v_gene: TRBV6-5
j_gene: TRBJ1-1
abundance: medium-sized

CDR3aa: CASSPGGEQYF
CDR3nt: TGTGCCAGCTCACCGGGGGGTGAGCAGTACTTC
len: 11
d_gene: .
v_gene: TRBV18
j_gene: TRBJ2-7
abundance: .

CDR3aa: CASSGGQNTEAFF
CDR3nt: TGTGCCAGCAGCGGGGGACAGAACACTGAAGCTTTCTTT
len: 13
d_gene: .
v_gene: TRBV9
j_gene: TRBJ1-1
abundance: .

CDR3aa: CASSKAGKGRYNEQFF
CDR3nt: TGTGCCAGCAGTAAGGCGGGCAAGGGTAGATACAATGAGCAGTTCTTC
len: 16
d_gene: .
v_gene: TRBV28
j_gene: TRBJ2-1
abundance: .

CDR3aa: CASSPGTGMNQPQHF
CDR3nt: TGTGCCAGCTCACCAGGGACAGGTATGAATCAGCCCCAGCATTTT
len: 15
d_gene: TRBD1
v_gene: TRBV18
j_gene: TRBJ1-5
abundance: few

CDR3aa: CAISESKGDYGYTF
CDR3nt: TGTGCCATCAGTGAGTCGAAGGGGGACTATGGCTACACCTTC
len: 14
d_gene: .
v_gene: TRBV10-3
j_gene: TRBJ1-2
abundance: .

CDR3aa: CASSEEGRLNTEAFF
CDR3nt: TGTGCCAGCAGTGAAGAGGGGAGATTGAACACTGAAGCTTTCTTT
len: 15
d_gene: .
v_gene: TRBV6-1
j_gene: TRBJ1-1
abundance: .

CDR3aa: CASSLQLAGTNEQFF
CDR3nt: TGTGCCAGCAGCTTACAACTAGCGGGAACCAATGAGCAGTTCTTC
len: 15
d_gene: TRBD2
v_gene: TRBV11-3
j_gene: TRBJ2-1
abundance: .

CDR3aa: CASSEWRGTGGRDGYTF
CDR3nt: TGTGCCAGCAGTGAATGGAGGGGGACAGGGGGCAGGGATGGCTACACCTTC
len: 17
d_gene: TRBD1
v_gene: TRBV6-1
j_gene: TRBJ1-2
abundance: .

CDR3aa: CASSPGREQYF
CDR3nt: TGTGCCAGTAGTCCAGGGAGGGAGCAGTACTTC
len: 11
d_gene: .
v_gene: TRBV19
j_gene: TRBJ2-7
abundance: many

CDR3aa: CASSSGLAGVKETQYF
CDR3nt: TGCGCCAGCAGTTCCGGACTAGCGGGTGTTAAAGAGACCCAGTACTTC
len: 16
d_gene: TRBD2
v_gene: TRBV5-1
j_gene: TRBJ2-5
abundance: .

CDR3aa: CATSVSSGAWNEQFF
CDR3nt: TGTGCCACCAGTGTTAGTTCGGGAGCTTGGAATGAGCAGTTCTTC
len: 15
d_gene: .
v_gene: TRBV24-1
j_gene: TRBJ2-1
abundance: .

CDR3aa: CASSPGLAGGEQFF
CDR3nt: TGTGCCAGCAGCCCAGGACTAGCGGGGGGTGAGCAGTTCTTC
len: 14
d_gene: TRBD2
v_gene: TRBV7-3
j_gene: TRBJ2-1
abundance: .

CDR3aa: CASSPDRGHGVTEAFF
CDR3nt: TGTGCCAGCAGTCCCGACAGGGGGCATGGGGTCACTGAAGCTTTCTTT
len: 16
d_gene: TRBD1
v_gene: TRBV28
j_gene: TRBJ1-1
abundance: .